These 29 T cell receptor beta chains were sequenced from one sample in a study of blood T cell repertoires in COVID-19. TCRdb's copy holds only in-frame clones and misses some; the assay was immunoSEQ multiplex PCR. The table shows 250,000 to 300,000 clones, with 80% to 90% occurring only once. What was sequenced was peripheral blood. These receptors were taken from a man older than 75 with acute or convalescent COVID-19.

V is TRBV5-4 and J is TRBJ2-1; 15 bases match TRBD2. Unmatched junction bases numbered 5, after V lost 3 bases and J lost 10 bases. The CDR3 has 15 residues. Germline V gene sequence: CDR1 SGHNT, CDR2 YYREEE (reference sequence). CDR3 sequence (DNA): TGTGCCAGCAGCTCCGGACTAGCGGGGGGGCCGGAGCAGTTCTTC. This gives the protein CASSSGLAGGPEQFF.

The chain has TRBV27 and TRBJ1-1; the D gene is possibly TRBD1 (5 bases). The V gene's germline CDR1 is MNHEY and CDR2 SMNVEV (reference sequence). Trimming shortened V by 3 bases and J by 1 base, and 6 bases separated the two germline ends. CDR3 length: 13 amino acids. CDR3 DNA: TGTGCCAGCAGTTTGGGGGGGAACACTGAAGCTTTCTTT. It yields the protein CASSLGGNTEAFF.

The V gene is TRBV6-6, the J gene TRBJ1-3; D remains unclear. The germline CDR1 and CDR2 sequences are MNHNY and SVGAGI (reference sequence). Trimming left V 5 bases short and J 3 bases short, with 8 bases between. The CDR3 is made up of 13 amino acids. The CDR3 loop reads CASSALVGNTIYF. CDR3 sequence (DNA): TGTGCCAGCAGTGCCTTAGTTGGAAACACCATATATTTT.

CDR3 sequence reads: CSASPQGLGNQPQHF. The CDR3 DNA reads as TGCAGTGCTAGTCCCCAGGGGCTGGGGAATCAGCCCCAGCATTTT. The chain joins TRBV20-1 to TRBJ1-5, with D tentatively TRBD1 (6 bases). The V and J ends lost 3 bases and 4 bases respectively, with 16 bases between them. This CDR3 spans 15 amino acids. The germline V gene encodes CDR1 DFQATT and CDR2 SNEGSKA (reference sequence).

The sample holds a few counts of this clone. This chain uses TRBV19 with TRBJ1-6, with TRBD1 as a possible D gene (5 bases). In germline, CDR1 is LNHDA, CDR2 SQIVND (reference sequence). The CDR3 loop spans 14 amino acids. Trimming cost V 6 bases and J 6 bases, with 12 bases left between them. CDR3 nucleotide sequence: TGTGCCAGTAGCGTCACAGGCCCTAATTCACCCCTCCACTTT. Its protein product is CASSVTGPNSPLHF.

The chain combines TRBV5-6 with TRBJ2-5; 10 positions match TRBD2. The V and J ends lost 0 bases and 2 bases, in that order; junction bases with no gene match: 7. This CDR3 region has 17 residues. Germline V lookup: CDR1 SGHDT, CDR2 YYEEEE. The CDR3 loop is CASSLGPSGGTQETQYF. CDR3 nucleotide sequence: TGTGCCAGCAGCTTGGGGCCTAGCGGGGGAACACAAGAGACCCAGTACTTC.

The J gene is TRBJ1-6, the V gene TRBV5-4, with D possibly being TRBD1 (6 bases). From germline, CDR1 is SGHNT and CDR2 YYREEE (reference sequence). The CDR3 loop spans 15 amino acids. Trimming took off 3 bases at V and 7 bases at J, with 14 bases between the two ends. CDR3 in DNA: TGTGCCAGCAGCTCACAGGGAGGGTACAATTCACCCCTCCACTTT. The encoded protein is CASSSQGGYNSPLHF. The variable domain in full, completed from reference TRBV5-4 and TRBJ1-6, reads ETGVTQSPTHLIKTRGQQVTLRCSSQSGHNTVSWYQQALGQGPQFIFQYYREEENGRGNFPPRFSGLQFPNYSSELNVNALELDDSALYLCASSSQGGYNSPLHFGNGTRLTVT.

J is TRBJ1-6 and V is TRBV3-1 (or the pseudogene TRBV3-2), with 11 nucleotides matching TRBD1. With V trimmed by 7 bases and J by 6 bases, 8 bases remained unmatched. Per the germline V gene, CDR1 is LGHDT and CDR2 is YNNKEL (reference sequence). This CDR3 is 16 amino acids long. The CDR3 sequence: CASTTGQGAFNSPLHF. In nucleotides, the CDR3 is TGTGCCAGCACCACCGGACAGGGGGCATTTAATTCACCCCTCCACTTT.

V is TRBV7-6 and J is TRBJ2-4; D is perhaps TRBD2 (5 bases). The CDR3 runs to 17 residues. Germline CDR1 SGHVS, CDR2 FNYEAQ. Trimming pared 4 bases from V and 1 base from J, leaving 17 bases between. Here the CDR3 reads CASSSGWTFPAKNIQYF. The CDR3 DNA is TGTGCCAGCAGCTCCGGATGGACTTTCCCGGCCAAAAACATTCAGTACTTC. The full variable domain, rest sourced from reference TRBV7-6 and TRBJ2-4, is GAGVSQSPRYKVTKRGQDVALRCDPISGHVSLYWYRQALGQGPEFLTYFNYEAQQDKSGLPNDRFSAERPEGSISTLTIQRTEQRDSAMYRCASSSGWTFPAKNIQYFGAGTRLSVL.

The chain has TRBV24-1 and TRBJ2-1, with 9 bases lining up with TRBD1. Looked up from germline, CDR1 is KGHDR and CDR2 is SFDVKD. The ends lost 5 bases at V and 0 bases at J; junction bases unmatched: 1. The CDR3 contains 15 residues. The CDR3 nucleotides read TGTGCCACCAGTGGGGGACAGGGCTCCTACAATGAGCAGTTCTTC. Residues: CATSGGQGSYNEQFF.

This chain links TRBV7-2 with TRBJ2-7, with 8 bases matching TRBD1. This CDR3 contains 13 residues. Trimming cost V 5 bases and J 4 bases; bases outside gene matches: 4. The V gene's germline CDR1 is SGHTA and CDR2 FQGNSA. This CDR3 reads CASSPGTGYEQYF. The CDR3 region has the DNA TGTGCCAGCAGCCCCGGGACAGGATACGAGCAGTACTTC.

The chain uses TRBV25-1 and TRBJ2-7; 7 nucleotides agree with TRBD1. The CDR3 covers 14 residues. The V gene's germline CDR1 is MGHDK and CDR2 SYGVNS. Trimming cost V 2 bases and J 3 bases; bases outside gene matches: 4. The chain's CDR3 is CASSEAGGYYEQYF. CDR3 DNA: TGTGCCAGCAGTGAAGCAGGGGGTTACTACGAGCAGTACTTC.

The genes are TRBV18 and TRBJ1-1, with D unclear. This CDR3 spans 12 amino acids. Germline lookup yields CDR1 KGHSH and CDR2 LQKENI. Trimming cost V 0 bases and J 8 bases, with 7 bases left between them. As DNA, the CDR3 is TGTGCCAGCTCACCACCGGGCATGGAAGCTTTCTTT. Translation gives CASSPPGMEAFF.

The chain carries TRBV5-1 and TRBJ1-1; the D is unclear. Germline values: CDR1 SGHRS, CDR2 YFSETQ. V was trimmed by 0 bases and J by 5 bases, leaving 8 bases between them. This CDR3 spans 13 amino acids. DNA for the CDR3: TGCGCCAGCAGCTTGGCCCCAACAACTGAAGCTTTCTTT. Protein product: CASSLAPTTEAFF.

This chain links TRBV6-6 with TRBJ2-7, with TRBD1 matching 7 bases. The CDR3 sequence is 13 residues long. Germline CDR1 is MNHNY and CDR2 is SVGAGI (reference sequence). J gave up 3 bases and V 5 bases, and 4 bases lay outside the gene matches. The CDR3 is CASSRDSGYEQYF. The CDR3 coding sequence is TGTGCCAGCAGTCGGGACAGCGGCTACGAGCAGTACTTC.

J is TRBJ2-1 and V is TRBV5-1, with D possibly TRBD2 on 6 matching bases. This CDR3 has 15 residues. V was cut by 2 bases and J by 5 bases, with 14 bases left in between. Germline CDR1 reads SGHRS; CDR2 reads YFSETQ. The DNA for the CDR3 is TGCGCCAGCAGCTTCTCTAGCGAAGGACACAATGAGCAGTTCTTC. Protein: CASSFSSEGHNEQFF.

This chain uses TRBV5-1 with TRBJ2-2, with D possibly TRBD1 on 6 matching bases. The V end was cut by 7 bases, the J end by 3 bases, with 13 bases between. The CDR3 extends over 14 amino acids. Germline V gene data show CDR1 as SGHRS and CDR2 as YFSETQ. The CDR3 reads CASEQGVDTGELFF. The CDR3 region has the DNA TGCGCCAGCGAACAGGGAGTCGACACCGGGGAGCTGTTTTTT.

The chain has TRBV5-1 and TRBJ2-1; TRBD2 matches 12 bases. Germline assignment: CDR1 SGHRS and CDR2 YFSETQ. This CDR3 is 16 amino acids long. Losses at the gene ends were 5 bases for V and 1 base for J; bases not matched to a gene: 4. CDR3 bases: TGCGCCAGCAGTCCTAGCGGGAGGGGGTCCTACAATGAGCAGTTCTTC. Amino acids: CASSPSGRGSYNEQFF.

J is TRBJ2-1 and V is TRBV3-1 (or the pseudogene TRBV3-2); 11 bases align to TRBD2. The CDR3 contains 16 residues. The J segment lost 6 bases and the V segment lost 4 bases, leaving 8 bases of the junction unmatched. The germline V gene has CDR1 LGHDT and CDR2 YNNKEL (reference sequence). CDR3 nucleotides: TGTGCCAGCAGCCCGGCTCGTCTAGCGGGGGGCAATGAGCAGTTCTTC. Its translation is CASSPARLAGGNEQFF.

The chain links TRBV10-3 to TRBJ2-7; D possibly corresponds to TRBD1 (6 bases). The CDR3 is made up of 15 amino acids. V lost 2 bases to trimming and J lost 0 bases, with 11 bases between them. Germline V gives CDR1 ENHRY, CDR2 SYGVKD. CDR3 DNA: TGTGCCATCAGTGAGGGGCAGGGGAGCTCCTACGAGCAGTACTTC. Translation: CAISEGQGSSYEQYF.

This clone was found a few times. This chain connects TRBV10-1 to TRBJ1-1; 8 positions agree with TRBD1. The CDR3 has 12 residues. V shed 6 bases, J shed 4 bases, and the junction held 1 base outside the gene matches. The germline gives CDR1 WNHNN, CDR2 SYGVQD (reference sequence). CDR3 nucleotides: TGCGCCAGCAGGGACAGGGCCACTGAAGCTTTCTTT. This encodes CASRDRATEAFF.

This clone was found a few times. The V and J genes are TRBV19 and TRBJ1-5; D gene ambiguous. The ends were cut back, 5 bases at V and 7 bases at J, with 12 bases in the middle. Germline lookup yields CDR1 LNHDA and CDR2 SQIVND (reference sequence). There are 13 residues in the CDR3. The CDR3 coding sequence is TGTGCCAGTAGTCCCGACCGGGAACAGCCCCAGCATTTT. Amino acid sequence: CASSPDREQPQHF.

This chain uses TRBV6-4 with TRBJ1-5; TRBD1 might be the D (6 bases). The CDR3 sequence is 16 residues long. Germline loops: CDR1 MRHNA, CDR2 SNTAGT. The V end lost 2 bases, the J end lost 4 bases, and 15 bases lay between the germline ends. Here the CDR3 DNA reads TGTGCCAGCAGTGACCCCAGAAGGGGGAAGAATCAGCCCCAGCATTTT. Its translation is CASSDPRRGKNQPQHF.

The J gene is TRBJ1-4, the V gene TRBV28, with a tentative D call TRBD1 (5 bases). V lost 4 bases and J lost 0, with 15 bases in between. This CDR3 contains 17 residues. Germline loops: CDR1 MDHEN, CDR2 SYDVKM. In DNA form, the CDR3 reads TGTGCCAGCAGTTCGGGGAGGGGAAGTGCAACTAATGAAAAACTGTTTTTT. Translated, it gives CASSSGRGSATNEKLFF.

This chain uses TRBV6-5 with TRBJ2-3, with 10 bases fitting TRBD2. The CDR3 spans 16 residues. The germline CDR1 and CDR2 sequences are MNHEY and SVGAGI. With V trimmed by 2 bases and J by 4 bases, 6 bases remained unmatched. Written as DNA, the CDR3 is TGTGCCAGCAGTTACCGGGCTAGCGGGGGATCAGATACGCAGTATTTT. This gives the protein CASSYRASGGSDTQYF.

The genes are TRBV7-2 and TRBJ2-1, with a tentative D call TRBD2 (6 bases). The V end was cut by 5 bases, the J end by 10 bases, with 12 bases between. The CDR3 extends over 12 amino acids. In germline, CDR1 is SGHTA, CDR2 FQGNSA. CDR3 loop: CASSPSSVEQFF. The CDR3 nucleotides read TGTGCCAGCAGCCCATCTAGCGTAGAGCAGTTCTTC.

The chain carries TRBV3-1 (or the pseudogene TRBV3-2) and TRBJ2-1; no firm D call. The CDR3 sequence is 13 residues long. CDR1 LGHDT and CDR2 YNNKEL come from the germline V gene (reference sequence). Trimming cost V 5 bases and J 1 base, with 6 bases left between them. The chain's CDR3 is CASSVLSYNEQFF. The CDR3 DNA is TGTGCCAGCAGCGTTCTTTCCTACAATGAGCAGTTCTTC.

This clone was picked up a small number of times. J is TRBJ2-7 and V is TRBV5-6; TRBD2 matches 14 bases. The germline CDR1 and CDR2 sequences are SGHDT and YYEEEE. CDR3 length: 16 residues. V gave up 2 bases and J gave up 4 bases; unmatched junction bases: 5. For the CDR3, the DNA is TGTGCCAGCAGCTTACGGACTAGCGGGGGGCGGTACGAGCAGTACTTC. Protein product: CASSLRTSGGRYEQYF.

This chain connects TRBV5-1 to TRBJ2-2; 7 nucleotides align to TRBD1. Trimming removed 8 bases from V and 3 bases from J; junction bases left unmatched: 4. The V gene's germline CDR1 is SGHRS and CDR2 YFSETQ. CDR3 length: 13 amino acids. The CDR3, as DNA: TGCGCCAGTAAGCAGGGGGACACCGGGGAGCTGTTTTTT. Translated: CASKQGDTGELFF.